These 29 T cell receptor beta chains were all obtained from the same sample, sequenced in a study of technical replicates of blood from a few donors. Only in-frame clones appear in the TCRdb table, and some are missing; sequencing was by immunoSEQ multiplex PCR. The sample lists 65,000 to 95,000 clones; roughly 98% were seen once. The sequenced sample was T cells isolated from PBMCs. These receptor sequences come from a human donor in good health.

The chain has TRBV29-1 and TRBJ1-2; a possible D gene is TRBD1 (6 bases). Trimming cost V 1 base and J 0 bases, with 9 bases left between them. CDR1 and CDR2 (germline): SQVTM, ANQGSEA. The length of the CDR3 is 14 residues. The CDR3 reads CSVEAGAPNYGYTF. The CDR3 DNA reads TGCAGCGTTGAAGCAGGGGCTCCTAACTATGGCTACACCTTC.

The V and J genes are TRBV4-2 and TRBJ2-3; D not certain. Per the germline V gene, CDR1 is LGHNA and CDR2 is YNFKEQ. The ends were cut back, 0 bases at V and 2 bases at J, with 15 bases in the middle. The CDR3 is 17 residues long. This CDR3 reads CASSQEALGQYTDTQYF. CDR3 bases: TGTGCCAGCAGCCAAGAAGCACTTGGGCAGTACACAGATACGCAGTATTTT.

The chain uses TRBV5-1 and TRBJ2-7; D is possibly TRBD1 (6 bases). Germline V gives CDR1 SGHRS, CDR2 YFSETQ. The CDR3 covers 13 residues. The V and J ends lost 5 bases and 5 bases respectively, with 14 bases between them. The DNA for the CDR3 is TGCGCCAGCAGGGGAACAGGGTCCCACGAGCAGTACTTC. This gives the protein CASRGTGSHEQYF.

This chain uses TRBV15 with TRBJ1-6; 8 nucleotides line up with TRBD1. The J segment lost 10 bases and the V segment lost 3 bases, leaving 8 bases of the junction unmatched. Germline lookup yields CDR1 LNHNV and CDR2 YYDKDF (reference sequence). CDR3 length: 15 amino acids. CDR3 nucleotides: TGTGCCACCAGCAGGACAGGGGCAGCTCCATCACCCCTCCACTTT. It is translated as CATSRTGAAPSPLHF.

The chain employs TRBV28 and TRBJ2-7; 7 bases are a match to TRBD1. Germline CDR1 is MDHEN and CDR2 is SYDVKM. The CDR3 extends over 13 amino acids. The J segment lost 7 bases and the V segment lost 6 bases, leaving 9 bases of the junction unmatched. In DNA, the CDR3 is TGTGCCAGCAGGAAAACAGGGGTAAGAGAGCAGTACTTC. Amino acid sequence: CASRKTGVREQYF.

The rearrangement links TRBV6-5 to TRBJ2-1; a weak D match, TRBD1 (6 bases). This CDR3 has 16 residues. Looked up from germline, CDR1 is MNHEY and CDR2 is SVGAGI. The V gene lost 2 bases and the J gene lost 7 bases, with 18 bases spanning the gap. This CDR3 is CASSYRGGQTGNEQFF. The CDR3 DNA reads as TGTGCCAGCAGTTACCGGGGCGGACAGACGGGGAATGAGCAGTTCTTC.

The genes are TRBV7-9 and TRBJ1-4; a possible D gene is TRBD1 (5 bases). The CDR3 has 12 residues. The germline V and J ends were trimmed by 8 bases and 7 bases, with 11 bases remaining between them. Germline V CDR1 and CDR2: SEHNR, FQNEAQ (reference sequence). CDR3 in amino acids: CASRGGSEKLFF. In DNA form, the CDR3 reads TGTGCCAGCCGGGGGGGAAGTGAAAAACTGTTTTTT.

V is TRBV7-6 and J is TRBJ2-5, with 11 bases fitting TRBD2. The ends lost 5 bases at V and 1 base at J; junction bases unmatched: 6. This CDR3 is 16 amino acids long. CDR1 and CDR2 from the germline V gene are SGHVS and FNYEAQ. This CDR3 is CASSLGLAGSQETQYF. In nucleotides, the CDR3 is TGTGCCAGCAGCCTCGGACTAGCGGGTTCCCAAGAGACCCAGTACTTC.

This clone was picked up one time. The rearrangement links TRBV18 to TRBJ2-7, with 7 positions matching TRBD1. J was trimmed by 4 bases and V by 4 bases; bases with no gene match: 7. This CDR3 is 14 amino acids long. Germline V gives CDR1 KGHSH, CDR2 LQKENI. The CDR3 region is CASSQTGTGYEQYF. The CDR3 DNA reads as TGTGCCAGCTCACAGACAGGGACCGGGTACGAGCAGTACTTC.

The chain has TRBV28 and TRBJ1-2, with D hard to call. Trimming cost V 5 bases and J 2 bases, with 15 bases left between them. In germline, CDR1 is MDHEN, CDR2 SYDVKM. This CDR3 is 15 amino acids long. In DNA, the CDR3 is TGTGCCAGCAGTCCCCTTGGGGAGGAGAACTATGGCTACACCTTC. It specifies CASSPLGEENYGYTF.

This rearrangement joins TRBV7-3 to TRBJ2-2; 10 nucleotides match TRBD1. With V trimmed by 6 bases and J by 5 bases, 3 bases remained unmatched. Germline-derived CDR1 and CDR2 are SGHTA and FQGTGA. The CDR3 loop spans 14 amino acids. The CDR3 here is CASSKGQGTGELFF. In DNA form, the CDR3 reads TGTGCCAGCAGTAAGGGACAGGGGACCGGGGAGCTGTTTTTT.

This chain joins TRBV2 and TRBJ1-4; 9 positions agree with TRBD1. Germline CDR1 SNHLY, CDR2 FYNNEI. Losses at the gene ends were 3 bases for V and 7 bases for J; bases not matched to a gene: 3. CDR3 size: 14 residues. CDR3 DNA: TGTGCCAGCAGTGATGGACAGGGGAGTGAAAAACTGTTTTTT. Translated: CASSDGQGSEKLFF. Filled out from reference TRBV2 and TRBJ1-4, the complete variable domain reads EPEVTQTPSHQVTQMGQEVILRCVPISNHLYFYWYRQILGQKVEFLVSFYNNEISEKSEIFDDQFSVERPDGSNFTLKIRSTKLEDSAMYFCASSDGQGSEKLFFGSGTQLSVL.

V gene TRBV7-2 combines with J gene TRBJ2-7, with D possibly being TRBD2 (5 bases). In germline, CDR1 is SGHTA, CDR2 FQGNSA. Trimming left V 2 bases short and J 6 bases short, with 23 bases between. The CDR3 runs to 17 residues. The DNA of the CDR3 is TGTGCCAGCAGCTTAAAGCAACCACCCCGGAGGAGAGCCGAGCAGTACTTC. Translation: CASSLKQPPRRRAEQYF.

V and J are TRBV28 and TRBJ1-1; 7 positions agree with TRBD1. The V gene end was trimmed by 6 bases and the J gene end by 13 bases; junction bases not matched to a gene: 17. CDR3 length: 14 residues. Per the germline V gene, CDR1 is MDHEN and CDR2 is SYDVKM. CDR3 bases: TGTGCCAGCAGCCCGCCGATTGGAGGGGGCGGTGTTTTCTTT. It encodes CASSPPIGGGGVFF.

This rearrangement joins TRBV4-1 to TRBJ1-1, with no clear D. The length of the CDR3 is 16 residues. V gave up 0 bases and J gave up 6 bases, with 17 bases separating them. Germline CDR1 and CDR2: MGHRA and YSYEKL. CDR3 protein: CASSQDRSRGPAEAFF. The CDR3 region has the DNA TGCGCCAGCAGCCAAGATAGGAGCCGCGGGCCCGCTGAAGCTTTCTTT.

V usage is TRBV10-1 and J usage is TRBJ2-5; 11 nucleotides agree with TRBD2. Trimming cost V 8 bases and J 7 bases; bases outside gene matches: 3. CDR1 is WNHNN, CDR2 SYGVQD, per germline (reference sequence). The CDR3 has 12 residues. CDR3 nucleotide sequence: TGCGCCAGCGCCGGGACTAGCGGGACCCAGTACTTC. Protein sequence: CASAGTSGTQYF.

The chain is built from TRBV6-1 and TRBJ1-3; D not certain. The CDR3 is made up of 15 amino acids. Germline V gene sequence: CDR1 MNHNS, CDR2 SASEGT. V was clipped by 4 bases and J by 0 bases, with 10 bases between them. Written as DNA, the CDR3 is TGTGCCAGCAGTGGAAGACAATTCTCTGGAAACACCATATATTTT. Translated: CASSGRQFSGNTIYF.

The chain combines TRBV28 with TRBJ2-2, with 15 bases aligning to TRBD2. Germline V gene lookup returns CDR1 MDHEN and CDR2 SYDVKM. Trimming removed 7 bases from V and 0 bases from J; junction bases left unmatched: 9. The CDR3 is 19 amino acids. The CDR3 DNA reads TGTGCCAGCACAATGTTGGGACTAGCGGGAGGTGCGAACACCGGGGAGCTGTTTTTT. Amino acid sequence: CASTMLGLAGGANTGELFF.

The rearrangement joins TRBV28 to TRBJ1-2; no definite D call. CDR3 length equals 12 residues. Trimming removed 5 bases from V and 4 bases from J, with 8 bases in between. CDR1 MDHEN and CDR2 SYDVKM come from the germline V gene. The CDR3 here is CASSTGVYGYTF. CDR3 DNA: TGTGCCAGCAGTACCGGGGTCTATGGCTACACCTTC.

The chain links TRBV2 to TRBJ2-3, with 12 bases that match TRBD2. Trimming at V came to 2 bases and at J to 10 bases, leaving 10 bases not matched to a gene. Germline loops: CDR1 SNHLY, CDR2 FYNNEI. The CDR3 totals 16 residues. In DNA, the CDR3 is TGTGCCAGCAGTGAAATCTGGCTAGCGGGAGGGTCGGCGCAGTATTTT. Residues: CASSEIWLAGGSAQYF.

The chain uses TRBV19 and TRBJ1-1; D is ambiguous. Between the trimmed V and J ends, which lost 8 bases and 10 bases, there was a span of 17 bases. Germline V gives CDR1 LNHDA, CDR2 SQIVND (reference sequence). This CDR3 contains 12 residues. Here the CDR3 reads CASWEGFSAAFF. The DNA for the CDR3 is TGTGCCAGTTGGGAGGGATTCTCGGCAGCTTTCTTT.

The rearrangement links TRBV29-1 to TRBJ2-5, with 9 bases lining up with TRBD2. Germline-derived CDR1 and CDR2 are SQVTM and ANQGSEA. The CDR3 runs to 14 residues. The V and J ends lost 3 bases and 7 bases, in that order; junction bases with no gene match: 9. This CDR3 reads CSVDLAGLGGTQYF. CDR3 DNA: TGCAGCGTTGATCTAGCGGGATTGGGGGGGACCCAGTACTTC.

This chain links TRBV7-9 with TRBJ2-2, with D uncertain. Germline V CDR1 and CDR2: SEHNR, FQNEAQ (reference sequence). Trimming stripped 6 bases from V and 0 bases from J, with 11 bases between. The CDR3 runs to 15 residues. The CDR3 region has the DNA TGTGCCAGCAGATTAACCTCTACGAACACCGGGGAGCTGTTTTTT. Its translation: CASRLTSTNTGELFF.

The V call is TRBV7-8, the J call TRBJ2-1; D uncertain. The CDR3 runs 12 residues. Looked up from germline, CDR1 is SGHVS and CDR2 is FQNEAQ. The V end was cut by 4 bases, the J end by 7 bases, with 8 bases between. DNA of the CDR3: TGTGCCAGCAGCTCTCTAGAGAATGAGCAGTTCTTC. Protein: CASSSLENEQFF.

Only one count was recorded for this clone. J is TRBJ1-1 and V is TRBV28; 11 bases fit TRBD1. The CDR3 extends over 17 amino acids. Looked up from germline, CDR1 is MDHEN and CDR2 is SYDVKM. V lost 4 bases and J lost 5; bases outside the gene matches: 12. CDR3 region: CASSSPRSGTGGTEAFF. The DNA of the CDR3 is TGTGCCAGCAGTTCCCCCCGATCCGGGACAGGGGGAACTGAAGCTTTCTTT.

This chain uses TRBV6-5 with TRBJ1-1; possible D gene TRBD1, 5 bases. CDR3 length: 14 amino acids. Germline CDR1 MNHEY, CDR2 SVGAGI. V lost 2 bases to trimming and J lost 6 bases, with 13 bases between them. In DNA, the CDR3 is TGTGCCAGCAGTTACGGACACCGAATCGCTGAAGCTTTCTTT. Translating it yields CASSYGHRIAEAFF.

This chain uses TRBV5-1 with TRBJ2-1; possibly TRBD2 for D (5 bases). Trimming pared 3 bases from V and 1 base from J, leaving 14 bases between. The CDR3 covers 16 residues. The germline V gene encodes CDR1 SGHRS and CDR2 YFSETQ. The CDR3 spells CASSSTRGSSYNEQFF. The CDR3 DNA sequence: TGCGCCAGCAGCTCCACCCGGGGTTCGTCCTACAATGAGCAGTTCTTC.

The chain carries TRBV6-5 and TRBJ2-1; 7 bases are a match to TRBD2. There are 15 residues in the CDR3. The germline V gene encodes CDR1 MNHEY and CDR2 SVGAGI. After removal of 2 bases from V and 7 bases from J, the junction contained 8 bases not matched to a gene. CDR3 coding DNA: TGTGCCAGCAGTTACGGCGGCGGGAGATTGAATGAGCAGTTCTTC. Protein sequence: CASSYGGGRLNEQFF.

Written as DNA, the CDR3 is TGTGCCAGCAGCTCGAAACCCGGACAGGGGGAACACGAGCAGTACTTC. This translates into CASSSKPGQGEHEQYF. The chain uses TRBV7-3 and TRBJ2-7; 10 nucleotides match TRBD1. CDR1 SGHTA and CDR2 FQGTGA come from the germline V gene. Trimming cost V 4 bases and J 5 bases; bases outside gene matches: 11. This CDR3 is built from 16 residues.